The following is a T cell receptor (beta chain) sequence with its context. The antigen is undetermined. The data were taken from a study of beta chain features in type 1 diabetes. Turning to the study itself: Patient and healthy donor groups were alike in age, gender and cell yields. The study's findings and limits: Whether TCRB rearrangement is influenced by HLA type went unresolved here. Among patients with Type 1 diabetes, TCRB CDR3s were moderately but significantly shorter in every one of the four CD4+ subsets. Over-representation of high TCR-expressing cells was a possible consequence of cDNA sequencing.

cDNA synthesis used the whole RNA isolate, giving expressed TCRB sequences. TCRdb's copy holds only in-frame clones and misses some; the assay was immunoSEQ multiplex PCR. The data hold around 600,000 clones, with over 10% observed a single time. Purity of each sorted population was above 95%. V shed 4 bases and J 4 bases; nucleotides not matched to a gene: 4. Germline V gene lookup returns CDR1 SNHLY and CDR2 FYNNEI. This CDR3 has 14 residues. Input material: naive CD4+ T cells from blood. This sequence was found in a man aged 25-40 years with type 1 diabetes. J is TRBJ1-1 and V is TRBV2; TRBD1 matches 9 bases. The DNA of the CDR3 is TGTGCCAGCAGTGCAGGACAGGGGCGCACTGAAGCTTTCTTT. The encoded protein is CASSAGQGRTEAFF.